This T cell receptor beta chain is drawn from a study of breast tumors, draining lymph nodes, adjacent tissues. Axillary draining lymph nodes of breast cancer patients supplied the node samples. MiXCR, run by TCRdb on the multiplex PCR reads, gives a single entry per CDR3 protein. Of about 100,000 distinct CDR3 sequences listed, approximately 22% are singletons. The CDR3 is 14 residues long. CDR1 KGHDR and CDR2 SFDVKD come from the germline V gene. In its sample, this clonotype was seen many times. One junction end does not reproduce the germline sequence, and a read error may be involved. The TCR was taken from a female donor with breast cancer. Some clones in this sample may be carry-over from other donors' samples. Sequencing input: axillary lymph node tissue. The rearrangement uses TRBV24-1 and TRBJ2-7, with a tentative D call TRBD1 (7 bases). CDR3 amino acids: CATSDGGGSNEQYF. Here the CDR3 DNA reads TGTGCCACCAGTGATGGAGGGGGCTCCAACGAGCAGTACTTC.